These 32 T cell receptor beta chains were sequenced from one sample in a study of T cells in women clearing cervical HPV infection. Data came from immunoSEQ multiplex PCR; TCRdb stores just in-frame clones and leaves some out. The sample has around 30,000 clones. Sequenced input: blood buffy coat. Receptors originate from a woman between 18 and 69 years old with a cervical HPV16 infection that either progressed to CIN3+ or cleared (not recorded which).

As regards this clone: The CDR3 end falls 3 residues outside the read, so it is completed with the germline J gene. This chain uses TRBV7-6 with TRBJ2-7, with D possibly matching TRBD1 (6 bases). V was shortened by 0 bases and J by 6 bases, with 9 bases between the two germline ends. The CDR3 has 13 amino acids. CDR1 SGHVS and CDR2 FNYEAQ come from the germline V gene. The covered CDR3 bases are TGTGCCAGCAGCTTAGCAATCAGGGGCGAG. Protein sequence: CASSLAIRGE. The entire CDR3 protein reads CASSLAIRGEQYF.

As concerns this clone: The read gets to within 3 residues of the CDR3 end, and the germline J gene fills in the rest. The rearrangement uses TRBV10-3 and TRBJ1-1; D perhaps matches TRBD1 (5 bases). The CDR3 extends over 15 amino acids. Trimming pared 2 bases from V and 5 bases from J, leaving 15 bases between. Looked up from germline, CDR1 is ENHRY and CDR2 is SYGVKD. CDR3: CAISEPRGEGTEAFF. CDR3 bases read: TGTGCCATCAGTGAGCCCCGCGGGGAGGGGACTGAA.

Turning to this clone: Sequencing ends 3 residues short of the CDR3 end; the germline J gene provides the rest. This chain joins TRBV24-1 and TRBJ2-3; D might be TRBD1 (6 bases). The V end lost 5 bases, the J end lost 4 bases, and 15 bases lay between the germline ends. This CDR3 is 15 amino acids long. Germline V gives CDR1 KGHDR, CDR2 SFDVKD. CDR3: CATSGILGAADTQYF. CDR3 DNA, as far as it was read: TGTGCCACCAGTGGGATATTGGGGGCAGCAGATACG.

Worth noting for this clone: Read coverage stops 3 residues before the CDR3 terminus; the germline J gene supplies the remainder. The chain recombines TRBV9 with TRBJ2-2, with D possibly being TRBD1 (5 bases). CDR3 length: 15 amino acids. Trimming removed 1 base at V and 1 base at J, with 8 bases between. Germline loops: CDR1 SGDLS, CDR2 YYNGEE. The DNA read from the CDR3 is TGTGCCAGCAGCGTACGAGGACAGAACACCGGGGAG. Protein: CASSVRGQNTGE. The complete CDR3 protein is CASSVRGQNTGELFF.

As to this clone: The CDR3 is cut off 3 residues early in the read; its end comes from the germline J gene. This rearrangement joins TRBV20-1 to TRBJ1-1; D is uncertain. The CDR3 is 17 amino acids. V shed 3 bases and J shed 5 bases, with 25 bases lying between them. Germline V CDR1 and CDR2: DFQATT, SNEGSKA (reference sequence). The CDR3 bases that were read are TGCAGTGCTAGTCCTCCCCAGGCCGGACGGGGAAGGACTGAA. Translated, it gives CSASPPQAGRGRTE. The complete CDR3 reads CSASPPQAGRGRTEAFF.

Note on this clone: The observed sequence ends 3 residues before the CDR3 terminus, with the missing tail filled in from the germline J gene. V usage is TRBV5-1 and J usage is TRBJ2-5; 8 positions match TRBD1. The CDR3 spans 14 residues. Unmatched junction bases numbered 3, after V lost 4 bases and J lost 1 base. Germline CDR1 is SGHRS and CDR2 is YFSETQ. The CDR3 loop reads CASSATGGQETQYF. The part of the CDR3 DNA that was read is TGCGCCAGCAGCGCCACAGGGGGCCAAGAGACC.

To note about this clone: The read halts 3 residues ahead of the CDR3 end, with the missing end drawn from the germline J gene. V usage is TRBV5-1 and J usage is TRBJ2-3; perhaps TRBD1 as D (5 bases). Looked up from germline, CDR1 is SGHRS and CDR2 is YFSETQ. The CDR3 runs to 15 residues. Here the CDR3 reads CASSPKAGQQETQYF. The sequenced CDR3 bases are TGCGCCAGCAGCCCTAAGGCAGGGCAGCAAGAGACG. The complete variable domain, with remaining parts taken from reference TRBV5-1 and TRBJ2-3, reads KAGVTQTPRYLIKTRGQQVTLSCSPISGHRSVSWYQQTPGQGLQFLFEYFSETQRNKGNFPGRFSGRQFSNSRSEMNVSTLELGDSALYLCASSPKAGQQETQYFGPGTRLTVL.

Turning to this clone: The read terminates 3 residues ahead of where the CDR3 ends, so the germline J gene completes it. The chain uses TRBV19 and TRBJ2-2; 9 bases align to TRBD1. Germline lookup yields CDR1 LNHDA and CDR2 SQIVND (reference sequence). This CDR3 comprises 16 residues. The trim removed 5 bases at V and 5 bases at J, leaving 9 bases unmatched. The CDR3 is CASSGTGLRGTGELFF. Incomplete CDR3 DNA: TGTGCCAGTAGTGGGACAGGGCTTCGAGGGACCGGGGAG.

CDR3 DNA, as far as it was read: TGTGCCAGCAGCTTAAGGTTCCGGACACGA. It yields the protein CASSLRFRTR. The full CDR3 protein is CASSLRFRTRAFF. V is TRBV7-6 and J is TRBJ1-1; the D gene is possibly TRBD1 (5 bases). The read ends 3 residues early relative to the CDR3; the germline J gene fills the gap. There are 13 residues in the CDR3. CDR1 and CDR2 from the germline V gene are SGHVS and FNYEAQ.

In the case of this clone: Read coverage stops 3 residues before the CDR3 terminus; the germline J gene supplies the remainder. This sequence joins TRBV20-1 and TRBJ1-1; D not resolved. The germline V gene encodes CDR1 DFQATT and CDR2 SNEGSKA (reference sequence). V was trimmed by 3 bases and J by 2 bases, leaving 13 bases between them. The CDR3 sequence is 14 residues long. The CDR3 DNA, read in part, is TGCAGTGCTAGGGTCGGTGGGCCTAACACTGAA. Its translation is CSARVGGPNTE. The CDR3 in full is CSARVGGPNTEAFF.

The covered CDR3 bases are TGTGCCAGTAGTACCCAGGGTTTCGCTGAA. Translation: CASSTQGFAE. Given in full, the CDR3 is CASSTQGFAEAFF. V is TRBV19 and J is TRBJ1-1, with D perhaps TRBD1 (5 bases). The read gets to within 3 residues of the CDR3 end, and the germline J gene fills in the rest. Trimming left V 4 bases short and J 6 bases short, with 12 bases between. This CDR3 is built from 13 residues. The germline V gene has CDR1 LNHDA and CDR2 SQIVND (reference sequence).

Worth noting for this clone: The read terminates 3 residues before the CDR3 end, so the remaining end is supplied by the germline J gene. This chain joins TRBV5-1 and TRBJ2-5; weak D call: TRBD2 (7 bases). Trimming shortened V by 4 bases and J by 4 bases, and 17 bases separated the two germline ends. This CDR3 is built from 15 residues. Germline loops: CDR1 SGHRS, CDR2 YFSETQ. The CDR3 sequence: CASSPSVGGRETQYF. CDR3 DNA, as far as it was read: TGCGCCAGCAGCCCTAGTGTCGGGGGGCGAGAGACC.

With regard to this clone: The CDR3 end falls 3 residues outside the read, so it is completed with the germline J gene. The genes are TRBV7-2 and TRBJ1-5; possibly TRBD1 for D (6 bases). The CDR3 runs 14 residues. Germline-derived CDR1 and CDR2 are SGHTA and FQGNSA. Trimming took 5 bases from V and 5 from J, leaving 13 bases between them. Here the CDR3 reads CASSTGQWDQPQHF. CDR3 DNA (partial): TGTGCCAGCAGCACAGGACAGTGGGATCAGCCC.

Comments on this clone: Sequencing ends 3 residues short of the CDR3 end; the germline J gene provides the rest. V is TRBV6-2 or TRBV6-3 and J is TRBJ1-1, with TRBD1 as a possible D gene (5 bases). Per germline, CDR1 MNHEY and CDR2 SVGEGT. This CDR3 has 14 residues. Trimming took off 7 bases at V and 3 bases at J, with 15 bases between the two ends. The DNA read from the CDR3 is TGTGCCAGCACGGGGGGGGGAGAGGACACTGAA. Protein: CASTGGGEDTE. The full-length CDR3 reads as CASTGGGEDTEAFF.

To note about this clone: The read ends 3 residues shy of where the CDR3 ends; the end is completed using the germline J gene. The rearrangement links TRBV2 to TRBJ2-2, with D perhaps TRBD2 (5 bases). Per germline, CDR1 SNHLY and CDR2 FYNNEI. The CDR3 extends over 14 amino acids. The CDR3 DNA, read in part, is TGTGCCAGCAGTGGGACTCCGTCGGGTGAAAAG. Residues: CASSGTPSGEK. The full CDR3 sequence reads CASSGTPSGEKLFF.

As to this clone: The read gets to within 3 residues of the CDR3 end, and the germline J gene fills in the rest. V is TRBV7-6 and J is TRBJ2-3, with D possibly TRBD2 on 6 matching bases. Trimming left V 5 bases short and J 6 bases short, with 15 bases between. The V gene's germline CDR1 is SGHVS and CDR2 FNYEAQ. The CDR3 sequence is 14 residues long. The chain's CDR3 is CASSPGTVWDTQYF. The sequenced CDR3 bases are TGTGCCAGCAGCCCTGGGACTGTATGGGATACG.

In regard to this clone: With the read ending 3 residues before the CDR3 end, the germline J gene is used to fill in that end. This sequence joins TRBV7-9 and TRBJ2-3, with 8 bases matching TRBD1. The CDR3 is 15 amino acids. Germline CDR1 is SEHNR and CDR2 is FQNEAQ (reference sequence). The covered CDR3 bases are TGTGCCAGCAGCTTTGGCGGAGGACAGGGAGAGACG. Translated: CASSFGGGQGET. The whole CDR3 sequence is CASSFGGGQGETQYF.

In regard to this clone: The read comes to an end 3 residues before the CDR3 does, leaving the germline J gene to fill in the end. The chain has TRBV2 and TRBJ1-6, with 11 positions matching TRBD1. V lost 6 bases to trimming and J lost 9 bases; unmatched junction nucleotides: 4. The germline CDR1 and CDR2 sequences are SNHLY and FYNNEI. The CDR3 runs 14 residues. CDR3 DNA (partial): TGTGCCAGCAGGTACGGACAGGGGGCTTCACCC. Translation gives CASRYGQGASP. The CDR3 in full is CASRYGQGASPLHF. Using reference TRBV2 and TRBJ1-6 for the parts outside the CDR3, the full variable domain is EPEVTQTPSHQVTQMGQEVILRCVPISNHLYFYWYRQILGQKVEFLVSFYNNEISEKSEIFDDQFSVERPDGSNFTLKIRSTKLEDSAMYFCASRYGQGASPLHFGNGTRLTVT.

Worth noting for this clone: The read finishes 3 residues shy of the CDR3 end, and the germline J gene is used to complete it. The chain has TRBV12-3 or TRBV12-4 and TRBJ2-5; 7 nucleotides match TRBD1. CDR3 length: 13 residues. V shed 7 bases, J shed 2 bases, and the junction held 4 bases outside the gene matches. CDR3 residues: CASNRQGQETQYF. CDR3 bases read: TGTGCCAGCAACAGACAGGGACAAGAGACC.

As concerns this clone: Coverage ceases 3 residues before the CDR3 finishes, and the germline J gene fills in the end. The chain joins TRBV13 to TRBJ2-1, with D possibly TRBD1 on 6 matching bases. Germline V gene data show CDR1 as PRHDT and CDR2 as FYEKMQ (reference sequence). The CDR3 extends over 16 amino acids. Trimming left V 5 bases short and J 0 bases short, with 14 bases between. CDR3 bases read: TGTGCCAGCAGCATCAGGGGCTTTAGCTCCTACAATGAG. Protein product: CASSIRGFSSYNE. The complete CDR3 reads CASSIRGFSSYNEQFF. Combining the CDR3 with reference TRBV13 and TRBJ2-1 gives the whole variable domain AAGVIQSPRHLIKEKRETATLKCYPIPRHDTVYWYQQGPGQDPQFLISFYEKMQSDKGSIPDRFSAQQFSDYHSELNMSSLELGDSALYFCASSIRGFSSYNEQFFGPGTRLTVL.

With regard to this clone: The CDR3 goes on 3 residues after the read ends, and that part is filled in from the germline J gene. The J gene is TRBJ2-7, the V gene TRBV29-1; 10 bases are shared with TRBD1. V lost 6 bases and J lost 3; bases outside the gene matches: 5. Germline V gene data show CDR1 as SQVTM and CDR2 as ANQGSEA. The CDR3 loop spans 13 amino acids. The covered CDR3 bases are TGCAGCGTCCGACAGGGGGCCGGCTACGAG. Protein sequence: CSVRQGAGYE. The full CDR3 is CSVRQGAGYEQYF.

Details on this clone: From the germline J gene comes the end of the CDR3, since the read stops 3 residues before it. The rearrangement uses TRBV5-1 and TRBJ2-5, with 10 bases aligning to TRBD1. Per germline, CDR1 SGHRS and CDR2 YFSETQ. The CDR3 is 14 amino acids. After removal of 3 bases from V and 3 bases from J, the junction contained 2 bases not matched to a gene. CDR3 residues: CASSWGTGEETQYF. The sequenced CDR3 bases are TGCGCCAGCAGCTGGGGGACAGGGGAAGAGACC.

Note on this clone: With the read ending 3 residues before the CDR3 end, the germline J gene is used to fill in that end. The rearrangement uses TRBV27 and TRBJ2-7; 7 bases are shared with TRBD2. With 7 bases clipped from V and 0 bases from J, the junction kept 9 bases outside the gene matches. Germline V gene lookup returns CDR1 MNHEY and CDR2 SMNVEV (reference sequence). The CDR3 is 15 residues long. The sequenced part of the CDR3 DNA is TGTGCCAGCACCCGGATGGGGGGGGGCTCCTACGAG. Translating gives CASTRMGGGSYE. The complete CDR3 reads CASTRMGGGSYEQYF.

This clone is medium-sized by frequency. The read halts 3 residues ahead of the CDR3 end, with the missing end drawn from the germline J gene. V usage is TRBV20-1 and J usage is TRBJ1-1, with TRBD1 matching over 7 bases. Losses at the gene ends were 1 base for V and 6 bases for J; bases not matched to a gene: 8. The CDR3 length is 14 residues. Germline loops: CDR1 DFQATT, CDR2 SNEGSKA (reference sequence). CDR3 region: CSARVRQGYSEAFF. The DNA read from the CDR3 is TGCAGTGCTAGAGTACGACAGGGATACTCTGAA.

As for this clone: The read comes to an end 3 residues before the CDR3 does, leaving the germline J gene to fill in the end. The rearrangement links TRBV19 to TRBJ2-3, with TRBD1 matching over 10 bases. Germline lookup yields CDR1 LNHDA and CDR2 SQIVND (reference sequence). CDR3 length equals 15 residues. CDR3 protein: CASRRTGGEREAQYF. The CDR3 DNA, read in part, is TGTGCCAGTAGGAGGACAGGGGGGGAGAGAGAGGCG. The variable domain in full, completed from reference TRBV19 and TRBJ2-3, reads DGGITQSPKYLFRKEGQNVTLSCEQNLNHDAMYWYRQDPGQGLRLIYYSQIVNDFQKGDIAEGYSVSREKKESFPLTVTSAQKNPTAFYLCASRRTGGEREAQYFGPGTRLTVL.

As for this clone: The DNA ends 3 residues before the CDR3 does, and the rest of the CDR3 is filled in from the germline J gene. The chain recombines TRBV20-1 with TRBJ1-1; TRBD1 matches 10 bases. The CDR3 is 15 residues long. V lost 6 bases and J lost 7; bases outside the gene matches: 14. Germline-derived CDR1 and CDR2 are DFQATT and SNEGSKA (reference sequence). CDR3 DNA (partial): TGCAGTGCACCCCATGCCGGGACAGGGGTGGGTGAA. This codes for CSAPHAGTGVGE. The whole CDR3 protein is CSAPHAGTGVGEAFF.

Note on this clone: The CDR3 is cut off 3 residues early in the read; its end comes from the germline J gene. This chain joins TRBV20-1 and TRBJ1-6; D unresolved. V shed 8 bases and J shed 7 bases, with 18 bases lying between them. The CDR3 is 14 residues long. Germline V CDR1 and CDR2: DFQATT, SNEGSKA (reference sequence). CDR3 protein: CSTRERARNSPLHF. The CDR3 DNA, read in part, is TGCAGTACTCGTGAGAGGGCGAGGAATTCACCC.

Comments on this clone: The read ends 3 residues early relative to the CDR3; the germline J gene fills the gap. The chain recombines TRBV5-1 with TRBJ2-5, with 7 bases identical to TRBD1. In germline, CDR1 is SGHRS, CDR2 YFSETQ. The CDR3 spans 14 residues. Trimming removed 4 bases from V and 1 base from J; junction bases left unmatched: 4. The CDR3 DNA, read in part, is TGCGCCAGCAGCATACAGGGGCCCCAAGAGACC. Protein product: CASSIQGPQET. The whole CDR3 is CASSIQGPQETQYF.

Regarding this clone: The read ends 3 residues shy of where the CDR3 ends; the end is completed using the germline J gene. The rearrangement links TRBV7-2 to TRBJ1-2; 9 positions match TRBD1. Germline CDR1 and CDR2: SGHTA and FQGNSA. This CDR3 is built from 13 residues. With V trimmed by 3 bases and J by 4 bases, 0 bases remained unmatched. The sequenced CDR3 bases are TGTGCCAGCAGCTTGGACAGGGGCTATGGC. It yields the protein CASSLDRGYG. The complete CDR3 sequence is CASSLDRGYGYTF. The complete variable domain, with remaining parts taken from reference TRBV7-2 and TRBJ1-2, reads GAGVSQSPSNKVTEKGKDVELRCDPISGHTALYWYRQSLGQGLEFLIYFQGNSAPDKSGLPSDRFSAERTGGSVSTLTIQRTQQEDSAVYLCASSLDRGYGYTFGSGTRLTVV.

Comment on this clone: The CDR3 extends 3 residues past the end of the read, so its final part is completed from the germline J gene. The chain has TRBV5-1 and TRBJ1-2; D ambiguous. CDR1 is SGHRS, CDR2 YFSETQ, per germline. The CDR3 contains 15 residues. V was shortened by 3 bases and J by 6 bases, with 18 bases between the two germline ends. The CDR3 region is CASSSPVAAPDGYTF. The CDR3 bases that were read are TGCGCCAGCAGCTCTCCCGTTGCGGCCCCCGATGGC.

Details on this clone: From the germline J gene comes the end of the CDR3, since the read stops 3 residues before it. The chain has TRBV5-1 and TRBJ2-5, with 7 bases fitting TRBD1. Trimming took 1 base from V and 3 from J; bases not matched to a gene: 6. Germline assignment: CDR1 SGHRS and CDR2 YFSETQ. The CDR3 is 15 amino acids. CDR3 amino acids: CASSLLNGQEETQYF. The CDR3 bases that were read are TGCGCCAGCAGCTTGCTTAACGGACAGGAAGAGACC. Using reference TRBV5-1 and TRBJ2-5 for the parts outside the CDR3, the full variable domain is KAGVTQTPRYLIKTRGQQVTLSCSPISGHRSVSWYQQTPGQGLQFLFEYFSETQRNKGNFPGRFSGRQFSNSRSEMNVSTLELGDSALYLCASSLLNGQEETQYFGPGTRLLVL.

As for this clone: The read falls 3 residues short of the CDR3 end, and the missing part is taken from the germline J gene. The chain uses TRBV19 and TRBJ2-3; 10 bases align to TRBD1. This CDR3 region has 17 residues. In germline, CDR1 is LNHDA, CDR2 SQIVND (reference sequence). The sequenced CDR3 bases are TGTGCCAGTAGTATCGAGGCCGGGACAGGGGCAGGGGAGACG. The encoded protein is CASSIEAGTGAGET. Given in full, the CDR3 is CASSIEAGTGAGETQYF.